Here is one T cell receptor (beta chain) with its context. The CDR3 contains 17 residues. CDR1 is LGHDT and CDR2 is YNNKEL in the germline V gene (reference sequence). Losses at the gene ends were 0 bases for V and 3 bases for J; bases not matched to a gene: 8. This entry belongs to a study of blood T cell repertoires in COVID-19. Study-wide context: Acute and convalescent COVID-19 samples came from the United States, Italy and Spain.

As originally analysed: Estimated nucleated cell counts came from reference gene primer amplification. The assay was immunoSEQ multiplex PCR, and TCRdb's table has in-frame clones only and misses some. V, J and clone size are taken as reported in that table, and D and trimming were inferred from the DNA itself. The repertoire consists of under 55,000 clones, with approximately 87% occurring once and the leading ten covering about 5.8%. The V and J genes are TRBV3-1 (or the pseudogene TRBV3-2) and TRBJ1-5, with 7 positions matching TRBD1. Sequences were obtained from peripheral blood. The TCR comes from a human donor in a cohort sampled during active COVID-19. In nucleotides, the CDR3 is TGTGCCAGCAGCCAAGATCTTAGGACAGGCAACAATCAGCCCCAGCATTTT. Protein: CASSQDLRTGNNQPQHF.